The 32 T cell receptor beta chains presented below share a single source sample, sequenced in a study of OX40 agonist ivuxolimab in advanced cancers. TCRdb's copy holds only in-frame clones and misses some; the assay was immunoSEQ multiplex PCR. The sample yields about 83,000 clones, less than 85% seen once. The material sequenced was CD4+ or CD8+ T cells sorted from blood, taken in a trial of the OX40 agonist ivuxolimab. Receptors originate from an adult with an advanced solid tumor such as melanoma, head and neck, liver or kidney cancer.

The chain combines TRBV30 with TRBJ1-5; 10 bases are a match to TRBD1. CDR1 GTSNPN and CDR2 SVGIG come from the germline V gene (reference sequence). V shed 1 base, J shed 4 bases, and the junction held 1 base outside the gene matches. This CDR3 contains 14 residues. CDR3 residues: CAWSADRGNQPQHF. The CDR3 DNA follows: TGTGCCTGGAGTGCGGACAGGGGGAATCAGCCCCAGCATTTT.

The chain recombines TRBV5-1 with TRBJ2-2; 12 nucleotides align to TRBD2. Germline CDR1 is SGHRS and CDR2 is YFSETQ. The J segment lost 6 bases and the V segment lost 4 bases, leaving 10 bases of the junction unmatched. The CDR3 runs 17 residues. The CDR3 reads CASSPRTSGTWPGELFF. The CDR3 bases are TGCGCCAGCAGCCCCCGGACTAGCGGGACCTGGCCCGGGGAGCTGTTTTTT.

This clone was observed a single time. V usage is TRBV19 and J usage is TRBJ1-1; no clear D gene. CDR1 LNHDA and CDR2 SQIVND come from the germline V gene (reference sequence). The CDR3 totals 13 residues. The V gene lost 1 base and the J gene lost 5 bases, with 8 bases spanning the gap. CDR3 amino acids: CASSIGPRTEAFF. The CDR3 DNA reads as TGTGCCAGTAGTATAGGGCCACGGACTGAAGCTTTCTTT. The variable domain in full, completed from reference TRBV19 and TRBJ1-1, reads DGGITQSPKYLFRKEGQNVTLSCEQNLNHDAMYWYRQDPGQGLRLIYYSQIVNDFQKGDIAEGYSVSREKKESFPLTVTSAQKNPTAFYLCASSIGPRTEAFFGQGTRLTVV.

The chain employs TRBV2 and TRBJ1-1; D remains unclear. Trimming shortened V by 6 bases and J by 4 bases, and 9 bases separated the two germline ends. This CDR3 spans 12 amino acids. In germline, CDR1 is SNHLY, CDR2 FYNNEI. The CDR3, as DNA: TGTGCCAGCAGCCAGATATTCACTGAAGCTTTCTTT. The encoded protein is CASSQIFTEAFF.

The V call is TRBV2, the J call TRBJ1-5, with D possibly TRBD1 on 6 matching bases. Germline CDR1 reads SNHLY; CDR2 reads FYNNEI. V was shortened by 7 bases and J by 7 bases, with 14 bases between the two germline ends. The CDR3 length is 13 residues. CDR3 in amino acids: CASTLSGGQPQHF. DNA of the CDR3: TGTGCCAGCACCCTAAGCGGGGGCCAGCCCCAGCATTTT. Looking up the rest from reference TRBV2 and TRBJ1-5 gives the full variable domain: EPEVTQTPSHQVTQMGQEVILRCVPISNHLYFYWYRQILGQKVEFLVSFYNNEISEKSEIFDDQFSVERPDGSNFTLKIRSTKLEDSAMYFCASTLSGGQPQHFGDGTRLSIL.

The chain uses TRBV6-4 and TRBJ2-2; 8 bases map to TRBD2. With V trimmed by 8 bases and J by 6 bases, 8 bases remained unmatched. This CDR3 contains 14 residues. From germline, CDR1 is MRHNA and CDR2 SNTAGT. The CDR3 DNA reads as TGTGCCAGCCAACAGCGGGAGAGGTCCGGGGAGCTGTTTTTT. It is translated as CASQQRERSGELFF.

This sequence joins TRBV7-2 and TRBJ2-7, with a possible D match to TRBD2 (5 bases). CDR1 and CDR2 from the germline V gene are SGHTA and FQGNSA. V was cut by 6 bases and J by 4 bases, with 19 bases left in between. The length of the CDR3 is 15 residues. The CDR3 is CASSNSGPEGYEQYF. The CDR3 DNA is TGTGCCAGCAGTAACAGCGGCCCCGAAGGTTACGAGCAGTACTTC.

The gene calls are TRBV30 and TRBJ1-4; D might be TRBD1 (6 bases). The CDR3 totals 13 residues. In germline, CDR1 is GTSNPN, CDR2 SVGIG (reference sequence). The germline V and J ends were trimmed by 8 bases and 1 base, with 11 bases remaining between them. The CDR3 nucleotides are TGTGCCGGCAGGGGTGGAACTAATGAAAAACTGTTTTTT. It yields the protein CAGRGGTNEKLFF.

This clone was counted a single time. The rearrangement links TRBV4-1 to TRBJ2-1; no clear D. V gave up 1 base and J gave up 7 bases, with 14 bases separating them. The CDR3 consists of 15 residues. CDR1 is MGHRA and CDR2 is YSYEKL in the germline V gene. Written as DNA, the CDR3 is TGCGCCAGCAGCCAAGCTATTGGTCTGACAAATGAGCAGTTCTTC. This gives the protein CASSQAIGLTNEQFF.

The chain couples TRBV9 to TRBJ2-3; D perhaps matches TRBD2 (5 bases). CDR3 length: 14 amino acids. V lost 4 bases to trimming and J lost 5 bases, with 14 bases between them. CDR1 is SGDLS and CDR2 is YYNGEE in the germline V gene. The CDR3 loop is CASSPGLAKDTQYF. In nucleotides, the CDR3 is TGTGCCAGCAGCCCGGGTCTAGCCAAAGATACGCAGTATTTT.

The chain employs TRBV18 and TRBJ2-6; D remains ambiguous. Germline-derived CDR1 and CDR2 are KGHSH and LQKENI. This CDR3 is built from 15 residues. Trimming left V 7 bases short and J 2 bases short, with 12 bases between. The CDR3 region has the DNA TGTGCCAGCTGCCCTACCAATCCTGGGGCCAACGTCCTGACTTTC. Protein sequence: CASCPTNPGANVLTF.

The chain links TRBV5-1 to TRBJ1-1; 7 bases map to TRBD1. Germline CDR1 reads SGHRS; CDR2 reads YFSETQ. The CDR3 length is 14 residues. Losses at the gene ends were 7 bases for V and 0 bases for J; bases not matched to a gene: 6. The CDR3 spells CASRGGGMNTEAFF. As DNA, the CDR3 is TGCGCCAGCCGCGGAGGGGGCATGAACACTGAAGCTTTCTTT.

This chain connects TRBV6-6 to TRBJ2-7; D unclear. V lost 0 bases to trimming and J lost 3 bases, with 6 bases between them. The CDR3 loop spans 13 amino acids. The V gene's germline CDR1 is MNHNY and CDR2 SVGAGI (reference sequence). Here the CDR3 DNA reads TGTGCCAGCAGTTACTCGTACAGCTACGAGCAGTACTTC. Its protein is CASSYSYSYEQYF.

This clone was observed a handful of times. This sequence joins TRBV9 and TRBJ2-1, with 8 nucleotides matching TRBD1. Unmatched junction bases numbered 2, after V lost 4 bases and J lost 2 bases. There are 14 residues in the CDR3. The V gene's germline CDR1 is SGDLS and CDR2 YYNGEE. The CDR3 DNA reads TGTGCCAGCAGCAGGACAGGGCCCTACAATGAGCAGTTCTTC. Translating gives CASSRTGPYNEQFF.

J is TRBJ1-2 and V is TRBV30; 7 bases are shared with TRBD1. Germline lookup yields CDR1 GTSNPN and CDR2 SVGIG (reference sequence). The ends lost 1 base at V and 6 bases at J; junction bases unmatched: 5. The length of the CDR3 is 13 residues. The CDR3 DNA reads TGTGCCTGGAGTGCGACAGGGCAGCATGGCTACACCTTC. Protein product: CAWSATGQHGYTF.

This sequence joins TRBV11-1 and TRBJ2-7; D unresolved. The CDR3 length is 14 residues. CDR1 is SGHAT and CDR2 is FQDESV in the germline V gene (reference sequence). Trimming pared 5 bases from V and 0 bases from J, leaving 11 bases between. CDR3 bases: TGTGCCAGCAGCCTCCGGAGAGTCTCCTACGAGCAGTACTTC. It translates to CASSLRRVSYEQYF. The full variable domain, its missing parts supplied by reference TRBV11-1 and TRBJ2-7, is EAEVAQSPRYKITEKSQAVAFWCDPISGHATLYWYRQILGQGPELLVQFQDESVVDDSQLPKDRFSAERLKGVDSTLKIQPAELGDSAMYLCASSLRRVSYEQYFGPGTRLTVT.

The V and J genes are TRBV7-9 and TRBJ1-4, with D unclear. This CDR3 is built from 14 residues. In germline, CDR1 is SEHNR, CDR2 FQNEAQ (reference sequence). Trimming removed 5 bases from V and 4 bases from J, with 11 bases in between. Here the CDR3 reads CASSLNVYNEKLFF. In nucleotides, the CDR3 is TGTGCCAGCAGCCTTAACGTGTATAATGAAAAACTGTTTTTT.

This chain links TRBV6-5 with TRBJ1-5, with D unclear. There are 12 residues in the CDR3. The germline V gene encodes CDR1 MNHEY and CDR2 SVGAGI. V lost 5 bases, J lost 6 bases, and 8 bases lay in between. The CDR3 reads CASSSPGQPQHF. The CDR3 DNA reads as TGTGCCAGCAGTAGCCCGGGTCAGCCCCAGCATTTT.

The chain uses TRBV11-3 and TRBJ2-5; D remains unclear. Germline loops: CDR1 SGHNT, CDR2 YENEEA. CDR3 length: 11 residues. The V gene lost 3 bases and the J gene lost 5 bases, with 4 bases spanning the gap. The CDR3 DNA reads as TGTGCCAGCAGCTTTGGGGAGACCCAGTACTTC. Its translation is CASSFGETQYF.

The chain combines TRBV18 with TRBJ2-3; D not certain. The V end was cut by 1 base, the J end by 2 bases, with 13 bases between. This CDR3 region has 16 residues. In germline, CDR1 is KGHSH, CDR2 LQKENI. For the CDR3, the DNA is TGTGCCAGCTCACCACTTGGCGGTTGGGCCACAGATACGCAGTATTTT. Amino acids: CASSPLGGWATDTQYF.

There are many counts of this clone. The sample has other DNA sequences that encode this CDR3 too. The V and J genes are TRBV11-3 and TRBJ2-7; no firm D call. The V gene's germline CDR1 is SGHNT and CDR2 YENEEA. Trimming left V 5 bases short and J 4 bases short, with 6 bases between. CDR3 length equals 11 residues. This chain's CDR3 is CASSREYEQYF. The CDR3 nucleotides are TGTGCCAGCAGCAGAGAATACGAGCAGTACTTC.

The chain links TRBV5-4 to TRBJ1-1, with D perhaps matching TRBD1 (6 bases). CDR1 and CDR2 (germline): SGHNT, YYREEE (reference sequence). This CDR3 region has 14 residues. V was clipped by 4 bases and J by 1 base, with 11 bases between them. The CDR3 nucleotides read TGTGCCAGCAGCCCCAGGGGATGGAACACTGAAGCTTTCTTT. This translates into CASSPRGWNTEAFF.

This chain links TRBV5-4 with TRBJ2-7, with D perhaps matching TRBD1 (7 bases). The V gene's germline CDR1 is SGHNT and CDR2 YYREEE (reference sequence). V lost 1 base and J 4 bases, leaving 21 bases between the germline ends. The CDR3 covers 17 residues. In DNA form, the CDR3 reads TGTGCCAGCAGCTTGCATCGGGCGGGACAGCCTCATTACGAGCAGTACTTC. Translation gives CASSLHRAGQPHYEQYF.

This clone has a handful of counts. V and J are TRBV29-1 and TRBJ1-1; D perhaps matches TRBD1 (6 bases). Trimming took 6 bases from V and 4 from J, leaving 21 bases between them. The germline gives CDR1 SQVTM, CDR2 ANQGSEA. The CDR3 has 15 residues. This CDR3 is CSVRSSTGYGTEAFF. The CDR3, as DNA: TGCAGCGTCCGATCGAGCACAGGGTATGGCACTGAAGCTTTCTTT.

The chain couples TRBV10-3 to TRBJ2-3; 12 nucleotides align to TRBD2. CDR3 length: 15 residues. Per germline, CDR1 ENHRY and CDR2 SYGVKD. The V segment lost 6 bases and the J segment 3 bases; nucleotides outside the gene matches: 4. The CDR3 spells CAISSSGGATDTQYF. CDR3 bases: TGTGCCATCAGCTCTAGCGGGGGGGCAACAGATACGCAGTATTTT.

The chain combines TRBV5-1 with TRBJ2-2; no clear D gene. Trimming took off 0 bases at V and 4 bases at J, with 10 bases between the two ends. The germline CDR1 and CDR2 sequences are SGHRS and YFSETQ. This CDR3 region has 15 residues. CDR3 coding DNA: TGCGCCAGCAGCTTGGAAGGTTCGAGCACCGGGGAGCTGTTTTTT. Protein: CASSLEGSSTGELFF.

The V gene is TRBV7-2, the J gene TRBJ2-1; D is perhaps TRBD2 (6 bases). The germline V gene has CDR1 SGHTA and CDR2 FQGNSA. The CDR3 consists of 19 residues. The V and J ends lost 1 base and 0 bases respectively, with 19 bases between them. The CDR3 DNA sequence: TGTGCCAGCAGCTTAGTCCCGTGGAGGGCGAAAAGCTCCTACAATGAGCAGTTCTTC. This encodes CASSLVPWRAKSSYNEQFF.

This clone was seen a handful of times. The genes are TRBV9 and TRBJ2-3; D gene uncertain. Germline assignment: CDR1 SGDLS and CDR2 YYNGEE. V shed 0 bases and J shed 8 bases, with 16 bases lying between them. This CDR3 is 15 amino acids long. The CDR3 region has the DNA TGTGCCAGCAGCGTAGGAGAAATGGGGAAAGGTACGCAGTATTTT. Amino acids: CASSVGEMGKGTQYF.

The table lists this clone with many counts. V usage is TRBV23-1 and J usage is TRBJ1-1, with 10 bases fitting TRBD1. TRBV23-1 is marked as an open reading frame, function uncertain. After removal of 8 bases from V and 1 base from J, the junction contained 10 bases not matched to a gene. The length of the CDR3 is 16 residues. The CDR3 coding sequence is TGCGCCAGCTGGGGCGGGACAGGGGATAGGAACACTGAAGCTTTCTTT. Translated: CASWGGTGDRNTEAFF.

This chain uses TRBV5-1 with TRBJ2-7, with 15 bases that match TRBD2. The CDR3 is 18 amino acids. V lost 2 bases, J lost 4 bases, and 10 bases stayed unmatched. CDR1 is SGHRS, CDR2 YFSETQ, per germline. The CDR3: CASSFSGTSGRFRYEQYF. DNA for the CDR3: TGCGCCAGCAGCTTCTCCGGGACTAGCGGGAGGTTCAGGTACGAGCAGTACTTC. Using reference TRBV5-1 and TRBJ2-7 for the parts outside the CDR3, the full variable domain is KAGVTQTPRYLIKTRGQQVTLSCSPISGHRSVSWYQQTPGQGLQFLFEYFSETQRNKGNFPGRFSGRQFSNSRSEMNVSTLELGDSALYLCASSFSGTSGRFRYEQYFGPGTRLTVT.

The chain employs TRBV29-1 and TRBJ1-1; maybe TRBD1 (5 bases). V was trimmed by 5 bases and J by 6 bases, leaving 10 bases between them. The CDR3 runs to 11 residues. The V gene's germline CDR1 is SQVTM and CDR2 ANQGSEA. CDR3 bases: TGCAGCGTTAATCGGGGCGCTGAAGCTTTCTTT. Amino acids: CSVNRGAEAFF. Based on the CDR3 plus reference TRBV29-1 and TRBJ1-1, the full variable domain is SAVISQKPSRDICQRGTSLTIQCQVDSQVTMMFWYRQQPGQSLTLIATANQGSEATYESGFVIDKFPISRPNLTFSTLTVSNMSPEDSSIYLCSVNRGAEAFFGQGTRLTVV.

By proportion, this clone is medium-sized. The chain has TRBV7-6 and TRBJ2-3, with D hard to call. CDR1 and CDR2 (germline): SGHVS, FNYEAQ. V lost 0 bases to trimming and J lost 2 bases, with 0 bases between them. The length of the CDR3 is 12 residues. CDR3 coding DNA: TGTGCCAGCAGCTTAGCCACAGATACGCAGTATTTT. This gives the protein CASSLATDTQYF.